This T cell receptor (beta chain) was recorded in a study of CXCR3-negative and CXCR3-positive naive CD8 T cells. The wider study: Across all libraries, TRB reads numbered around 150 million, with about 1.5 +/- 0.3 million in each library. Study results and caveats: In cryopreserved cells, CXCR3 expression partially decreased, and fresh PBMCs were used in most assays. It was found that naive subsets had comparable surface CD5, and TCR strength was inferred from TRB CDR3 properties.

UMI-tagged TRB cDNA libraries were built via 5' RACE. TCRdb reprocessed the 5' RACE reads and stores each CDR3 protein as one record, lacking DNA. This sample carries under 50,000 distinct CDR3 sequences, with 2.5% going to the ten biggest clones. Every CD8+ T cell subset underwent triplicate sorting at around 300,000 cells apiece. This CDR3 spans 16 amino acids. The germline gives CDR1 MDHEN, CDR2 SYDVKM. On this clonotype: Antigen unknown.

Sequencing used naive CXCR3- CD8+ T cells from blood. The sample's subset: CD45RO-CCR7+CD27+CD95- naive CD8+ T cells lacking CXCR3 (TNR3-). This clonotype originated in a human donor in good health. Some clones in this sample may be carry-over from other donors' samples. V gene TRBV28 combines with J gene TRBJ2-7; TCRdb reports TRBD1, a call that lacks DNA to check it against. CDR3 in amino acids: CASSPSQGPLSYEQYF.